This T cell receptor (beta chain) was obtained from a study of CD8 T cells in ankylosing spondylitis listed by TCRdb under 2017. Context from the whole study: The study set out to find disease-linked TCR variants by profiling T cell receptor beta repertoires in ankylosing spondylitis patients and healthy donors. Peripheral blood was sampled, and synovial fluid was additionally collected from ankylosing spondylitis patients. The full study cohort comprised roughly 24 ankylosing spondylitis patients and 110 or so healthy donors. The paper as a whole reports these results and caveats: The disease-linked clones had a CD8+ phenotype and were found at relatively low frequencies in peripheral blood. According to the report, matched synovial fluid samples from ankylosing spondylitis patients were significantly enriched for the disease-linked clones. Blood from ankylosing spondylitis patients appeared to be characterized by a TCR beta motif composed of about eight highly homologous amino acid variants. Some motif variants were previously reported in synovial fluid and blood of reactive arthritis patients, suggesting common disease-initiation mechanisms.

This clonotype was seen more than once but under ten times. Its antigen remains undetermined. No base quality information exists; no much larger clone differs at one position. TCRdb records Illumina HiSeq 2500 as the sequencer. Quantitative 5'-RACE with molecular barcodes was used to prepare TCR beta libraries. For the original study's pipeline: A new computational method based on a probabilistic model of VDJ rearrangement was used to identify disease-linked TCR variants. Clones were called with MiXCR by TCRdb after fastp trimmed the public reads at Q25, and only in-frame beta chains were retained. A single entry per CDR3 protein holds the most common genes and DNA from its merged rows. The V and J calls here are based on TCRdb, not the publication. Present in this sample are about 330,000 distinct CDR3 sequences, 7.5% to 9% of which were seen just once. Clones ranked in the top ten supply approximately 14% of the sample.

CDR1 and CDR2 are read off the germline V gene (reference sequence) as MNHEY and SMNVEV. Inclusive of the bounding cysteine and phenylalanine, the CDR3 is 16 residues long. The sequence is cut down to CDR3 DNA, 48 bases in frame from base 1. The junction shows trimming of 5 bases on V and 5 bases on J, and the gene matches do not reach 10 bases of it. This clonotype was obtained from a male donor with ankylosing spondylitis. Sequenced: blood, either unsorted or a sorted T cell fraction (not recorded which). The rearranged segments are TRBV27 and TRBJ1-2, and 11 junctional nucleotides match TRBD1. The CDR3 protein sequence reads: CASSAGQGAIGYGYTF. The nucleotide sequence is given as TGTGCCAGCAGTGCAGGACAGGGGGCGATTGGGTATGGCTACACCTTC.